This is a list of T cell receptor beta chains from one sample in a study of T cell responses to AZD1222 COVID-19 vaccine. The data were produced by immunoSEQ multiplex PCR, yet TCRdb's version contains in-frame clones alone and is incomplete. This sample has 90,000 to 120,000 clones, with roughly 87% found just once. The source material was peripheral blood, sampled on day 0 of AZD1222 vaccination. Receptors originate from an adult in good health. CDR3s include the opening cysteine and the closing phenylalanine or tryptophan. A D gene is named only where the DNA matches it firmly. Clone size is given for some rows only: seen once, a few or many times, or a class if the clone is expanded.

D	J	size	V	CDR3	DNA
NA	TRBJ1-3	NA	TRBV6-5	CASSTSWQAGNTIYF	TGTGCCAGCAGTACTTCTTGGCAGGCTGGAAACACCATATATTTT
NA	TRBJ2-5	NA	TRBV5-4	CASSYDAPSVQETQYF	TGTGCCAGCAGCTATGATGCCCCTTCGGTCCAAGAGACCCAGTACTTC
NA	TRBJ1-2	NA	TRBV12-3/TRBV12-4	CASSFRAYGYTF	TGTGCCAGCAGTTTTCGCGCCTATGGCTACACCTTC
TRBD2	TRBJ2-2	NA	TRBV6-5	CASSYSTSGYTGELFF	TGTGCCAGCAGTTACTCAACTAGCGGATACACCGGGGAGCTGTTTTTT
TRBD1	TRBJ2-1	few	TRBV7-3	CASSSTGAYSYNEQFF	TGTGCCAGCAGCTCGACAGGGGCCTACTCCTACAATGAGCAGTTCTTC
NA	TRBJ1-2	NA	TRBV13	CASSLRVGRQTNYGYTF	TGTGCCAGCAGCTTAAGAGTAGGCCGACAAACTAACTATGGCTACACCTTC
TRBD1	TRBJ1-2	NA	TRBV27	CASSLYTTDRGKEGYTF	TGTGCCAGCAGTTTATATACCACGGACAGGGGCAAGGAAGGCTACACCTTC
NA	TRBJ1-3	NA	TRBV5-4	CASSPRTGNTIYF	TGTGCCAGCAGCCCTCGGACAGGAAACACCATATATTTT
TRBD2	TRBJ2-1	NA	TRBV27	CASSLIRGLAGENEQFF	TGTGCCAGCAGTTTAATTAGAGGGCTAGCGGGAGAAAATGAGCAGTTCTTC
TRBD1	TRBJ1-3	NA	TRBV3-1/TRBV3-2	CASTHDRGPGNTIYF	TGTGCCAGCACCCACGACAGGGGCCCTGGAAACACCATATATTTT